The 27 T cell receptor beta chains below come from one sample, sequenced in a study of T-cell reconstitution after alpha-beta-depleted transplantation in children. TCRbeta library construction was performed incorporating unique molecular identifiers. TCRdb reprocessed the PCR reads with MiXCR, giving one entry per CDR3 protein. The sample contains about 300,000 distinct CDR3 sequences, roughly a tenth of which appear only once. Sample: PBMCs, taken before TCRalphabeta/CD19-depleted stem cell transplant. The receptors come from a boy under two years old with acute myeloid leukemia, due to receive a stem cell transplant.

The genes are TRBV19 and TRBJ2-7; no reliable D call. There are 12 residues in the CDR3. Germline V gene lookup returns CDR1 LNHDA and CDR2 SQIVND (reference sequence). Trimming shortened V by 9 bases and J by 3 bases, and 12 bases separated the two germline ends. CDR3 sequence: CASPLPCYEQYF. CDR3 in DNA: TGTGCCAGCCCCCTCCCCTGCTACGAGCAGTACTTC. Filled out from reference TRBV19 and TRBJ2-7, the complete variable domain reads DGGITQSPKYLFRKEGQNVTLSCEQNLNHDAMYWYRQDPGQGLRLIYYSQIVNDFQKGDIAEGYSVSREKKESFPLTVTSAQKNPTAFYLCASPLPCYEQYFGPGTRLTVT.

This clonotype was counted between two and nine times. The V and J genes are TRBV12-3 or TRBV12-4 and TRBJ1-1, with no clear D. This CDR3 comprises 13 residues. V was shortened by 1 base and J by 6 bases, with 9 bases between the two germline ends. The CDR3 coding sequence is TGTGCCAGCAGTTTAGAAGTGGTCGCTGAAGCTTTCTTT. Protein product: CASSLEVVAEAFF.

In this sample, this clonotype turned up many times. This chain connects TRBV5-1 to TRBJ1-1; D is unresolved. Germline assignment: CDR1 SGHRS and CDR2 YFSETQ. The length of the CDR3 is 15 residues. With 0 bases removed from V and 0 bases from J, the gap between germline ends came to 9 bases. The CDR3 region is CASSLATGMNTEAFF. CDR3 sequence (DNA): TGCGCCAGCAGCTTGGCTACTGGGATGAACACTGAAGCTTTCTTT.

This clonotype has ten or more counts. The chain recombines TRBV24-1 with TRBJ1-3; D is unresolved. V lost 4 bases, J lost 2 bases, and 14 bases lay in between. CDR1 and CDR2 (germline): KGHDR, SFDVKD. This CDR3 region has 16 residues. The CDR3 region is CATSDRPVSPGNTIYF. DNA for the CDR3: TGTGCCACCAGTGACCGTCCCGTCTCCCCTGGAAACACCATATATTTT.

This clonotype occurred many times. This rearrangement joins TRBV11-2 to TRBJ2-2; the match to TRBD1 covers 12 bases. Germline trimming cut 2 bases from V and 5 bases from J; bases unmatched to any gene: 6. The CDR3 loop spans 17 amino acids. Germline loops: CDR1 SGHAT, CDR2 FQNNGV. This CDR3 is CASSLPRDRGQTGELFF. The CDR3 DNA follows: TGTGCCAGCAGCTTACCCCGGGACAGGGGGCAAACCGGGGAGCTGTTTTTT.

The sample holds many counts of this clonotype. The chain links TRBV3-1 to TRBJ2-5; no reliable D call. Germline CDR1 is LGHDT and CDR2 is YNNKEL (reference sequence). Trimming left V 0 bases short and J 0 bases short, with 11 bases between. This CDR3 is built from 16 residues. The CDR3: CASSQDGARYQETQYF. The CDR3 bases are TGTGCCAGCAGCCAAGATGGAGCGAGGTACCAAGAGACCCAGTACTTC.

This clonotype was seen ten or more times. The V call is TRBV7-2, the J call TRBJ2-3; TRBD1 matches at 8 bases. This CDR3 contains 16 residues. Per the germline V gene, CDR1 is SGHTA and CDR2 is FQGNSA. The V and J ends lost 5 bases and 1 base, in that order; junction bases with no gene match: 8. This CDR3 reads CASSPAAGGGTDTQYF. The CDR3 DNA sequence: TGTGCCAGCAGCCCAGCGGCAGGGGGCGGCACAGATACGCAGTATTTT.

The J gene is TRBJ1-1, the V gene TRBV7-9; D remains unclear. Trimming shortened V by 4 bases and J by 1 base, and 7 bases separated the two germline ends. The CDR3 covers 13 residues. Germline V lookup: CDR1 SEHNR, CDR2 FQNEAQ (reference sequence). The CDR3 nucleotides read TGTGCCAGCAGCTCACCGCGGAACACTGAAGCTTTCTTT. It codes for CASSSPRNTEAFF.

This clonotype was found many times. This chain links TRBV12-3 or TRBV12-4 with TRBJ1-2; D is uncertain. V was shortened by 2 bases and J by 4 bases, with 11 bases between the two germline ends. The CDR3 contains 14 residues. CDR3 sequence: CASSLSARSYGYTF. The CDR3 DNA is TGTGCCAGCAGTTTATCAGCACGGAGCTATGGCTACACCTTC.

This clonotype was detected ten times or more. V and J are TRBV12-3 or TRBV12-4 and TRBJ2-7; 8 bases agree with TRBD1. V gave up 6 bases and J gave up 4 bases; unmatched junction bases: 5. The CDR3 consists of 13 residues. The CDR3 DNA reads as TGTGCCAGCAGGCGGACAGGGAAGTACGAGCAGTACTTC. It is translated as CASRRTGKYEQYF.

This clonotype was counted ten times or more. The chain links TRBV5-1 to TRBJ2-5; 9 nucleotides agree with TRBD2. The CDR3 has 17 amino acids. After removal of 0 bases from V and 1 base from J, the junction contained 7 bases not matched to a gene. Germline V CDR1 and CDR2: SGHRS, YFSETQ. The CDR3 here is CASSLGLLAGTQETQYF. In DNA, the CDR3 is TGCGCCAGCAGCTTGGGGCTCCTAGCGGGGACCCAAGAGACCCAGTACTTC.

This clonotype came up many times. The chain links TRBV5-6 to TRBJ2-3; TRBD2 matches at 10 bases. The CDR3 consists of 17 residues. J lost 2 bases, V lost 4 bases, and 10 bases had no gene match. The germline gives CDR1 SGHDT, CDR2 YYEEEE. This CDR3 reads CASSLGTSETYTDTQYF. The CDR3 nucleotides are TGTGCCAGCAGCCTGGGGACTAGCGAGACCTACACAGATACGCAGTATTTT.

This clonotype appeared many times. V and J are TRBV3-1 and TRBJ2-2, with 7 bases that match TRBD1. Germline values: CDR1 LGHDT, CDR2 YNNKEL (reference sequence). With V trimmed by 2 bases and J by 6 bases, 6 bases remained unmatched. The CDR3 contains 15 residues. The CDR3 DNA follows: TGTGCCAGCAGCCAACACCACAGGGGAGCCGGGGAGCTGTTTTTT. Its protein product is CASSQHHRGAGELFF. The variable domain in full, with the rest retrieved from reference TRBV3-1 and TRBJ2-2, is DTAVSQTPKYLVTQMGNDKSIKCEQNLGHDTMYWYKQDSKKFLKIMFSYNNKELIINETVPNRFSPKSPDKAHLNLHINSLELGDSAVYFCASSQHHRGAGELFFGEGSRLTVL.

This clonotype was seen ten or more times. V is TRBV3-1 and J is TRBJ1-5; TRBD1 might be the D (5 bases). The V end was cut by 1 base, the J end by 6 bases, with 10 bases between. This CDR3 is built from 14 residues. CDR1 and CDR2 (germline): LGHDT, YNNKEL (reference sequence). For the CDR3, the DNA is TGTGCCAGCAGCCAAGCGTCAGGGTCTCAGCCCCAGCATTTT. Translation: CASSQASGSQPQHF.

Comments on this clonotype: The junction departs from the called germline gene at one end, perhaps through a read error. The rearrangement links TRBV9 to TRBJ2-1, with 7 bases lining up with TRBD2. The CDR3 spans 15 residues. Germline V CDR1 and CDR2: SGDLS, YYNGEE. This CDR3 is CANSWAGVPYNEQFF. As DNA, the CDR3 is TGTGCCAACAGCTGGGCGGGAGTACCCTACAATGAGCAGTTCTTC.

In its sample, this clonotype was seen many times. This chain uses TRBV20-1 with TRBJ2-7; D remains unclear. Trimming stripped 6 bases from V and 3 bases from J, with 18 bases between. The CDR3 contains 14 residues. Per germline, CDR1 DFQATT and CDR2 SNEGSKA (reference sequence). CDR3 sequence (DNA): TGCAGTGCGGAATTCGATGGTCGGCTCTACGAGCAGTACTTC. Protein sequence: CSAEFDGRLYEQYF.

The sample holds many counts of this clonotype. The V and J genes are TRBV10-3 and TRBJ2-2, with D hard to call. This CDR3 is 15 amino acids long. The V gene lost 6 bases and the J gene lost 4 bases, with 15 bases spanning the gap. Germline V CDR1 and CDR2: ENHRY, SYGVKD. The CDR3 nucleotides are TGTGCCATCAGCTGGTCCGGACGCAGCACCGGGGAGCTGTTTTTT. This encodes CAISWSGRSTGELFF.

This clonotype has a count of ten or more. This rearrangement joins TRBV7-2 to TRBJ1-5; D not resolved. Germline V gene data show CDR1 as SGHTA and CDR2 as FQGNSA. V was clipped by 2 bases and J by 6 bases, with 5 bases between them. This CDR3 is built from 12 residues. CDR3 loop: CASSLWGQPQHF. CDR3 nucleotides: TGTGCCAGCAGCTTATGGGGTCAGCCCCAGCATTTT.

This clonotype was observed at least ten times. The chain has TRBV20-1 and TRBJ2-5; TRBD2 is a possible D gene (6 bases). The V gene's germline CDR1 is DFQATT and CDR2 SNEGSKA (reference sequence). This CDR3 region has 12 residues. V lost 6 bases, J lost 1 base, and 9 bases lay in between. The CDR3 sequence: CSARTIQETQYF. The CDR3 DNA reads TGCAGTGCCCGGACTATCCAAGAGACCCAGTACTTC.

The gene calls are TRBV28 and TRBJ2-1, with 10 nucleotides matching TRBD2. The CDR3 has 16 residues. V shed 6 bases and J 4 bases; nucleotides not matched to a gene: 9. Germline V CDR1 and CDR2: MDHEN, SYDVKM. This CDR3 reads CASSPTTSGKYNEQFF. CDR3 coding DNA: TGTGCCAGCAGCCCGACTACTAGCGGGAAATACAATGAGCAGTTCTTC.

This clonotype was seen repeatedly, ten times or more. J is TRBJ2-3 and V is TRBV4-2; unclear D gene. The CDR3 contains 13 residues. Germline V lookup: CDR1 LGHNA, CDR2 YNFKEQ. V was trimmed by 2 bases and J by 2 bases, leaving 5 bases between them. CDR3 nucleotides: TGTGCCAGCAGCCAAACTCACACAGATACGCAGTATTTT. This encodes CASSQTHTDTQYF.

The sample holds many counts of this clonotype. The genes are TRBV4-3 and TRBJ2-7, with 11 positions matching TRBD1. The V and J ends lost 1 base and 5 bases, in that order; junction bases with no gene match: 4. Per the germline V gene, CDR1 is LGHNA and CDR2 is YSLEER. The CDR3 runs 15 residues. The CDR3 nucleotides read TGCGCCAGCAGCCAAGCCGGACAGGGGGCGAACGAGCAGTACTTC. Protein: CASSQAGQGANEQYF.

This clonotype was picked up many times. J is TRBJ1-2 and V is TRBV12-3 or TRBV12-4, with 7 bases fitting TRBD1. V shed 6 bases, J shed 0 bases, and the junction held 10 bases outside the gene matches. This CDR3 region has 16 residues. The CDR3 DNA reads TGTGCCAGCAGACCCAAAAGGGGGCTCGCTAACTATGGCTACACCTTC. Translated: CASRPKRGLANYGYTF.

This clonotype was picked up many times. The chain couples TRBV7-9 to TRBJ2-2; 8 bases agree with TRBD1. The CDR3 sequence is 16 residues long. The J segment lost 6 bases and the V segment lost 1 base, leaving 7 bases of the junction unmatched. The germline V gene has CDR1 SEHNR and CDR2 FQNEAQ (reference sequence). The chain's CDR3 is CASSLGRTGTSGELFF. In nucleotides, the CDR3 is TGTGCCAGCAGCTTAGGAAGGACAGGGACGTCCGGGGAGCTGTTTTTT. The full variable domain, in which reference TRBV7-9 and TRBJ2-2 provide the parts outside the CDR3, is DTGVSQNPRHKITKRGQNVTFRCDPISEHNRLYWYRQTLGQGPEFLTYFQNEAQLEKSRLLSDRFSAERPKGSFSTLEIQRTEQGDSAMYLCASSLGRTGTSGELFFGEGSRLTVL.

This clonotype came up many times. CDR3 bases: TGTGCCAGCAGCTACGACAGTCTACTAGCGGAGGGCGAGCAGTTCTTC. The encoded protein is CASSYDSLLAEGEQFF. V usage is TRBV11-2 and J usage is TRBJ2-1, with 8 positions matching TRBD2. J lost 10 bases, V lost 4 bases, and 15 bases had no gene match. Germline V gene sequence: CDR1 SGHAT, CDR2 FQNNGV. This CDR3 is built from 16 residues.

The chain recombines TRBV20-1 with TRBJ1-5; D gene unclear. In germline, CDR1 is DFQATT, CDR2 SNEGSKA (reference sequence). V dropped 0 bases and J dropped 0 bases, with 9 bases sitting between them. The CDR3 is made up of 15 amino acids. CDR3 bases: TGCAGTGCTAGAGAGGGGTTTTATAGCAATCAGCCCCAGCATTTT. This encodes CSAREGFYSNQPQHF.

This clonotype was seen only a few times. This chain uses TRBV10-3 with TRBJ2-1; TRBD1 or TRBD2 may be the D gene (5 bases each). The CDR3 has 14 amino acids. The germline V and J ends were trimmed by 8 bases and 0 bases, with 11 bases remaining between them. The V gene's germline CDR1 is ENHRY and CDR2 SYGVKD. CDR3 DNA: TGTGCCATCGAAGGGGACGACTCCTACAATGAGCAGTTCTTC. Translation: CAIEGDDSYNEQFF.